This T cell receptor (beta chain) was recorded in a study of T cell responses to AZD1222 COVID-19 vaccine. Study-wide findings and caveats: Most donors were white British, females outnumbered males, and clonal diversity was possibly underestimated.

Note on this clone: Its antigen is unidentified.

Data came from immunoSEQ multiplex PCR; TCRdb stores just in-frame clones and leaves some out. This table has 110,000 or so clones, about 88% appearing once. This clonotype was sampled from an adult in good health. Material: peripheral blood, obtained on day 0 of AZD1222 vaccination.

CDR3: CASGKGAQGYGYTF. As DNA, the CDR3 is TGTGCCAGCGGCAAGGGGGCGCAGGGCTATGGCTACACCTTC. The chain combines TRBV6-5 with TRBJ1-2; 7 bases match TRBD1. This CDR3 is built from 14 residues. Germline loops: CDR1 MNHEY, CDR2 SVGAGI. J gave up 4 bases and V 8 bases, and 10 bases lay outside the gene matches.